Shown below are 15 T cell receptor beta chains from a single sample sequenced in a study of T cells expressing NK-cell markers. TCRdb derives one entry per CDR3 protein from the 5' RACE reads, leaving out DNA. The sample features over 150,000 distinct CDR3 sequences, with 37% in its top ten. The sequenced sample was blood T cells: a sorted CD56 or NKG2C T cell subset, CD4+ or CD8+ T cells, or bulk PBMC T cells (not recorded which). Receptors originate from a woman aged 45-65 years in good health.

V is TRBV7-9 and J is TRBJ2-1; TCRdb selects TRBD1, and the lack of DNA leaves this call unchecked. This CDR3 is built from 14 residues. The germline V gene has CDR1 SEHNR and CDR2 FQNEAQ (reference sequence). The CDR3 sequence is CASSNRGPEPEQFF. The whole variable domain, remainder taken from reference TRBV7-9 and TRBJ2-1, is DTGVSQNPRHKITKRGQNVTFRCDPISEHNRLYWYRQTLGQGPEFLTYFQNEAQLEKSRLLSDRFSAERPKGSFSTLEIQRTEQGDSAMYLCASSNRGPEPEQFFGPGTRLTVL.

The V and J genes are TRBV27 and TRBJ2-3. This CDR3 spans 11 amino acids. Germline values: CDR1 MNHEY, CDR2 SMNVEV (reference sequence). The CDR3: CASSLYDTQYF.

The chain uses TRBV7-9 and TRBJ2-3; TCRdb indicates TRBD2, and absent DNA this call remains unverified. The CDR3 has 16 residues. The germline gives CDR1 SEHNR, CDR2 FQNEAQ (reference sequence). CDR3 residues: CASSLPTSGKTDTQYF.

The chain couples TRBV15 to TRBJ2-1; there is no DNA to check the TCRdb D call of TRBD1. The germline gives CDR1 LNHNV, CDR2 YYDKDF (reference sequence). The CDR3 length is 15 residues. CDR3 amino acids: CATQQGAGQDNEQFF.

V is TRBV14 and J is TRBJ2-5; TCRdb's D call, TRBD1, is unchecked because there is no DNA. Germline CDR1 and CDR2: SGHDN and FVKESK. The CDR3 runs 15 residues. The chain's CDR3 is CASSRYSGSGETQYF.

The chain employs TRBV11-1 and TRBJ2-3; TCRdb's D call of TRBD2 is untestable without DNA. CDR1 and CDR2 from the germline V gene are SGHAT and FQDESV (reference sequence). The CDR3 has 17 amino acids. CDR3: CASSLASAGLVTDTQYF.

The chain joins TRBV9 to TRBJ1-2; TCRdb returns TRBD1, unconfirmable since there is no DNA. Germline V gene sequence: CDR1 SGDLS, CDR2 YYNGEE. The CDR3 length is 16 residues. This CDR3 is CASSPRQGALNYGYTF.

The J gene is TRBJ2-7, the V gene TRBV15; TCRdb indicates TRBD1, and absent DNA this call remains unverified. In germline, CDR1 is LNHNV, CDR2 YYDKDF (reference sequence). CDR3 size: 14 residues. The CDR3: CATSRGGQAYEQYF.

This sequence joins TRBV4-2 and TRBJ2-1; TCRdb proposes TRBD2, but this gene call is untestable without DNA. In germline, CDR1 is LGHNA, CDR2 YNFKEQ. The CDR3 contains 12 residues. The CDR3 reads CASSQASTEQFF.

CDR3 in amino acids: CASSPGGRGYEQYF. The V gene is TRBV9, the J gene TRBJ2-7; TCRdb's assignment of TRBD1 cannot be checked, as there is no DNA. Per germline, CDR1 SGDLS and CDR2 YYNGEE. This CDR3 has 14 amino acids.

The chain couples TRBV14 to TRBJ2-4; TCRdb's D call, TRBD1, is unchecked because there is no DNA. Germline V gene sequence: CDR1 SGHDN, CDR2 FVKESK. The length of the CDR3 is 16 residues. CDR3: CASSQGWDREENIQYF.

This chain connects TRBV12-3 or TRBV12-4 to TRBJ2-3; the TRBD2 assignment by TCRdb is unverifiable without DNA. CDR3 length equals 14 residues. The CDR3 sequence: CASSPRTWTDTQYF.

V is TRBV6-2 or TRBV6-3 and J is TRBJ2-2. The germline CDR1 and CDR2 sequences are MNHEY and SVGEGT. This CDR3 is built from 14 residues. The CDR3 region is CASYEVANTGELFF.

The V gene is TRBV27, the J gene TRBJ1-1; as DNA is missing, the TRBD1 call by TCRdb cannot be tested. The CDR3 is 13 residues long. Germline V gene data show CDR1 as MNHEY and CDR2 as SMNVEV (reference sequence). The CDR3 here is CASSPWTGSEAFF.

The chain links TRBV2 to TRBJ2-7; TCRdb returns TRBD2, unconfirmable since there is no DNA. Germline CDR1 is SNHLY and CDR2 is FYNNEI. CDR3 length: 17 residues. CDR3 sequence reads: CASSEQEFLAGTYEQYF. Together with reference TRBV2 and TRBJ2-7, the CDR3 gives the full variable domain: EPEVTQTPSHQVTQMGQEVILRCVPISNHLYFYWYRQILGQKVEFLVSFYNNEISEKSEIFDDQFSVERPDGSNFTLKIRSTKLEDSAMYFCASSEQEFLAGTYEQYFGPGTRLTVT.